One T cell receptor beta chain is described in this entry. Its specificity is not known. In the sorted-subset replicate PCRs, approximately 200 ng DNA, around 30,000 T cell genomes, was used. The data were produced by immunoSEQ multiplex PCR, yet TCRdb's version contains in-frame clones alone and is incomplete. Of hundreds of thousands of clones in the sample, 90% to 97% were seen once. The CDR3 sequence is 14 residues long. Germline V gene data show CDR1 as MNHEY and CDR2 as SMNVEV (reference sequence). V dropped 6 bases and J dropped 3; count of bases not matched to a gene: 2. The sample is drawn from a study of shared clonotypes between healthy human individuals. Overall study: Donors, aged 18 to 49, were a couple of women and three men. Study-level points and caveats: Large sequencing depth failed to make sorted-subset sequencing complete, rarefaction showed. Naive subsets generally had larger estimated richness than memory subsets.

This rearrangement joins TRBV27 to TRBJ2-6; 7 bases map to TRBD1. The receptor was derived from a woman aged 25 to 39 in good health. Sequenced sample: naive CD4+ T cells sorted from blood. Indicated subset: CD45RA+ positively selected. The CDR3 loop reads CASSRQGGANVLTF. The CDR3 DNA sequence: TGTGCCAGCAGCCGACAGGGTGGGGCCAACGTCCTGACTTTC.